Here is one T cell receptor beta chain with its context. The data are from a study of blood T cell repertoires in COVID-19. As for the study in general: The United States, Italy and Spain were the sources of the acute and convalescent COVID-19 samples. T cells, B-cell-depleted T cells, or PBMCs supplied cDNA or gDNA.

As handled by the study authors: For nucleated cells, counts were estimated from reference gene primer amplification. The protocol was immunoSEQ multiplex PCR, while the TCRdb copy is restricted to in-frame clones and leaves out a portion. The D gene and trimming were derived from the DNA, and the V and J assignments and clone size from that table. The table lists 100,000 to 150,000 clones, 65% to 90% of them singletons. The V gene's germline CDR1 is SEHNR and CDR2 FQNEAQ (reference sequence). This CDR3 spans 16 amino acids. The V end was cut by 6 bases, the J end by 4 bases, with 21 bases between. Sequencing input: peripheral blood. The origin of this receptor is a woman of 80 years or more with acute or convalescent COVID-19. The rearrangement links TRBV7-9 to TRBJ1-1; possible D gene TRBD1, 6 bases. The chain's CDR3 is CASRRRTARLSTEAFF. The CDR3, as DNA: TGTGCCAGCAGACGAAGGACAGCCAGGTTGAGCACTGAAGCTTTCTTT.